The T cell receptor beta chain under discussion was sequenced for a study of cytomegalovirus exposure and HLA in healthy donors (dated by TCRdb to about 2017). Notes on the research overall: An earlier analysis of under 600 of the donors reported 250 to 300 Gb of sequence data and 117 million unique TCR beta sequences from roughly 200 million T cells. An early release that covered fewer than 800 HLA-typed donors contained approximately 320 gigabases of sequencing data and roughly 84 million unique TCR sequences. Of the 350 to 450 genotyped donors, roughly 85% fell in the genetic ancestry cluster associated with self-reported Caucasian donors. The study was designed to test whether signatures of past pathogen exposure could be identified by cataloging public T cell receptors. The study profiled the T cell repertoires of under 700 subjects by immunosequencing and related them to cytomegalovirus serostatus. Besides the first cohort of roughly 660 subjects, a separate validation cohort made up of 120 different subjects was used. High-throughput TCR immunosequencing, statistical association of individual TCRs with disease status, and machine learning were combined to predict cytomegalovirus infection status. To study patterns of TCR occurrence, a later analysis re-analyzed previously published TCR beta repertoires from around 660 donors and added high-resolution HLA genotyping. Rather than using new phenotypic data, the later analysis identified candidate immune exposures from TCR beta sequences and from how often those sequences occurred across donors. To decide whether each TCR beta V gene segment behaved as functional or pseudogenic, an earlier analysis of some 540 of the donors relied on high-throughput TCR beta sequencing. Donor age, sex, ethnicity and CMV serostatus were compiled together with the repertoire data. Genome-wide SNP genotypes for about three fifths of the 666 donors were used in a later genetic analysis, which treated that subset as a discovery cohort. Every discovery cohort repertoire had been produced on one sequencing platform. HLA typing included class I and class II loci at four-digit resolution. Typing coverage varied by locus: roughly 629-640 donors for A, B, C, DRB1 and DQB1; approximately 560 for DQA1; nearly 610 for DPA1; roughly 450 for DPB1. Because of strong linkage in the cohort, roughly five DR-DQ haplotypes were treated as single units for association and clustering. Across approximately 420 genotyped donors of the cohort, an average of approximately 220,000 unique TCR beta nucleotide sequences per donor were sequenced, and approximately 17% of those sequences were non-productive.

This clone was seen more than once but under ten times. Its binding antigen is unknown. The sample holds no much larger clone one base away, and base qualities are not on file. The method behind the library was the immunoSEQ multiplex PCR assay. For the multiplex PCR, a mixture combining 60 forward primers for TCR Vbeta segments and 13 reverse primers for TCR Jbeta segments was used. Amplification of the CDR3 region of rearranged TCR beta genes was performed with a multiplex PCR assay on genomic DNA. The Illumina HiSeq System was used to sequence the amplified TCR beta libraries as 87-base-pair reads. In the original analysis: A later analysis tallied roughly 80 million unique TCR beta chains across the 666 repertoires, and approximately 11 million of those chains were shared by two or more donors. Raw reads were error-corrected and collapsed into unique sequences with a nearest-neighbor algorithm that merged closely related sequences to remove PCR and sequencing errors. To assign V, D and J gene segments, CDR3 sequences were aligned to IMGT reference sequences. For a sequence to be retained, at least a six-nucleotide match to both a V gene segment and a J gene segment was required. Rearrangements were called productive when the CDR3 lacked stop codons and stayed in frame with V and J; all others were non-productive. CDR3 was defined according to IMGT convention as the region running from the second conserved V-encoded cysteine to the conserved J-encoded phenylalanine. Sequences without an unambiguous match to a single V gene segment were excluded from the earlier analysis of approximately 560 of the donors. In an earlier analysis of approximately 560 of the donors, a V segment was called functional when productive rearrangements were above 56.7%, and segregating when the standard deviation between donors exceeded 5%. A statistical classification framework was built for diagnosing cytomegalovirus status from the catalog of TCR beta chain sequences. A later analysis assigned V and J genes by comparing TCR nucleotide sequences with IMGT/GENE-DB human TR gene sequences. The TCRdist pipeline was used in a later analysis to assign CDR3 sequences and most-parsimonious VDJ recombination scenarios. In a later analysis, each TCR beta chain was defined by its CDR3 amino acid sequence together with its V-gene family, and reads lacking a unique V-gene family were excluded. A later analysis removed several hundred highly shared, low-generation-probability nucleotide sequences to deal with suspected cross-contamination and a sequencing artifact. A later analysis calculated a clonal expansion index for each public chain from normalized within-repertoire ranks of inferred template counts. Generation probabilities in a later analysis came from a VDJ recombination model fitted to out-of-frame rearrangements, and those results were checked against IGoR. In a later analysis, hypergeometric tests were used to score TCR-TCR, TCR-HLA and TCR-CMV co-occurrence, with a repertoire-size bias correction applied to TCR pairs. To estimate false discovery rates, a later analysis permuted the HLA or CMV assignments 20 times. In a later analysis, co-occurring TCRs were grouped using DBSCAN, with TCRdist sequence similarity added in when clustering inside HLA-allele-positive subsets. Repertoires with fewer than 30,000 or more than 120,000 public chains were left out of co-occurrence clustering, as were about 5 repertoires with anomalous nucleotide sharing. Sourced from immuneACCESS, this table was stored by TCRdb with only in-frame sequences that have V and J called. A share of the clones is absent; for the studies checked, an unresolved V gene accounts for under half, and the remainder has no known explanation. The D gene and trimming were derived from the DNA, and the V and J assignments and clone size from that table. The sample table shows approximately 190,000 clones, and 87% are seen once. Together, the top ten hold more than 1% of the sample.

The cohort comprised around 690 healthy bone marrow donors. All cohort members were sampled while nominally healthy, although unrecorded immune exposures were likely present. The donor tested CMV seronegative and was one of the 352 seronegative cohort members. A peripheral blood sample was collected from each donor, and TCR beta sequencing was performed on peripheral blood mononuclear cells. Genomic DNA extraction from the blood cell samples was performed with the Qiagen DNeasy Blood Extraction Kit. Study-level results and caveats: In a later analysis, TCR association rates were found to vary across HLA loci, with the most associated TCRs seen for DRB1 alleles and the fewest for HLA-C alleles. In vitro tests confirmed that a few of the cytomegalovirus-associated TCR beta chains recognize cytomegalovirus antigens. Sequencing depth was assumed to be roughly uniform across donors in the presence/absence analyses, though that assumption may not hold. This cohort had only TCR beta chains sequenced, and the lack of alpha or paired-chain data limited which features could be detected. In both the original and validation cohorts, the classifier was reported to diagnose cytomegalovirus status with high specificity and sensitivity. When HLA alleles, especially DR and DQ, strongly co-occurred, attributing TCR associations to individual alleles was difficult. Compared with the roughly 700-donor mean, donors in an Asian-associated ancestry cluster had fewer N-insertions in productive TCRs, according to a later genetic analysis. A group of highly shared sequence variants was considered likely to be a technical artifact of the sequencing pipeline. Immune exposure information for the cohort was limited to CMV serostatus. A later genetic analysis associated a missense DCLRE1C variant with V-gene and J-gene trimming of TCR beta chains, and an independent cohort replicated the association. Most CMV-associated TCR beta chains appeared to be HLA-restricted in a later analysis, and the HLA associations seemed to be driven largely by CMV exposure. Because the 87-base-pair reads could not distinguish some IMGT-functional V segments, including TRBV6-2 and TRBV6-3, those segments were excluded. Most TCR sequences were observed very rarely across donors, whereas some public TCRs were present in many individuals. Specific HLA alleles were associated with around 18,000 TCR beta sequences at a false discovery rate of 0.05 in a later analysis. In a later analysis, several top co-occurrence clusters were reported to appear linked to parvovirus B19, influenza, CMV and Epstein-Barr virus. Because HLA typing was unavailable for some donors at each locus, only the typed subset was used in association tests. Compared with equally common non-associated chains, HLA-associated TCR beta chains in a later analysis were more clonally expanded and had lower generation probabilities. Linkage disequilibrium might explain the correlated functional status among segregating V segments, but an unknown experimental factor could not be excluded. The authors suggested that the approach could potentially be generalized to other disease states and immunological phenotypes. Because counts were too low, approximately 15 rarely observed V segments, including chromosome 9 orphons, were excluded from the earlier analysis of 587 of the donors. Broadly in line with IMGT annotations, most TCR beta V segments showed up in productive rearrangements about 87% or about 30% of the time in an earlier analysis of several hundred of the donors. A total of 150 to 200 TCR beta chains were listed by the study as associated with cytomegalovirus. A further reported finding was that TCR beta sequences accurately predicted the HLA-A and HLA-B alleles for most subjects in the first cohort.

V is pared back by 4 bases and J by 0 bases, with 17 bases lying between the germline termini. The CDR3 contains 18 residues, cysteine and phenylalanine counted. Of the read, only the CDR3 DNA is kept; its 54 bases are in frame from base 1. The germline V gene (reference sequence) provides CDR1 SGHKS and CDR2 YYEKEE. Specimen: PBMCs. The sequence was collected from a boy between 2 and 10 years old in good health and CMV-seronegative. This receptor chain uses TRBV5-5 and TRBJ2-6; TRBD1 could be the D gene, as 6 bases match. The sequenced DNA is TGTGCCAGCAGCGCGACAGGTCCCTGGAACTCTGGGGCCAACGTCCTGACTTTC. Its amino acids are CASSATGPWNSGANVLTF.